The clone carrying this T cell receptor (beta chain) has more than one count but fewer than ten. The sample belongs to a study of shared T cell receptors in the human thymus. The repertoire was sequenced with immunoSEQ multiplex PCR; TCRdb's copy has only in-frame clones and lacks some. The table records 630,000 or so clones, more than 70% of them present only once. Germline V gene sequence: CDR1 MNHEY, CDR2 SVGAGI. Trimming pared 0 bases from V and 8 bases from J, leaving 10 bases between. The CDR3 has 14 amino acids. This sample also appeared in a second study, on human thymus T cells. From that second work: Finnish infants who were healthy and having corrective surgery for congenital heart defects made up the donors.

The sequence was obtained from a boy younger than two with a congenital heart defect. The V gene is TRBV6-5, the J gene TRBJ1-4; maybe TRBD1 (6 bases). Sequenced sample: thymocytes. CDR3 in amino acids: CASSYSQGREKLFF. The CDR3 DNA reads TGTGCCAGCAGTTACTCACAGGGTAGGGAAAAACTGTTTTTT.